This T cell receptor (beta chain) was identified during a study of cytomegalovirus exposure and HLA in healthy donors. PCR primers comprised 60 Vbeta and 13 Jbeta primers. Measured with immunoSEQ multiplex PCR; TCRdb has only the in-frame clones, and not every one. The table records 310,000 or so clones, 85% to 90% of them present only once. Sequencing was carried out using PBMCs. The sequence was collected from a woman between 18 and 29 years old in good health and CMV-seronegative.

This CDR3 reads CASSALAGEDTQYF. The CDR3 nucleotides are TGTGCCAGCAGCGCCCTAGCGGGGGAAGATACGCAGTATTTT. This chain connects TRBV6-4 to TRBJ2-3, with 10 bases lining up with TRBD2. Germline lookup yields CDR1 MRHNA and CDR2 SNTAGT. The length of the CDR3 is 14 residues. Germline trimming cut 6 bases from V and 5 bases from J; bases unmatched to any gene: 5.